The TCR beta chain under discussion was sequenced for a study of blood T cells in healthy people across ages. A second PCR, run for about 6 to 11 cycles, used a sample-barcoded 5' primer plus a J-beta primer mix. TCRdb re-derived calls from the 5' RACE reads in MiXCR, one entry per CDR3 protein. The sample carries 870,000 or so distinct CDR3 sequences, 29% recorded once. The CDR3 runs to 15 residues. Germline CDR1 and CDR2: DFQATT and SNEGSKA (reference sequence). Worth noting for this clonotype: This clone may be a read error of a much larger clone one base away.

The chain joins TRBV20-1 to TRBJ2-1, with D possibly being TRBD2 (6 bases). Sequencing was done on a sample of blood. This TCR was recovered from a woman aged 80 or over in good health. This chain's CDR3 is CSARGGRNSVNEQVF. CDR3 coding DNA: TGCAGTGCTAGAGGGGGGAGGAATAGTGTGAATGAGCAGGTCTTC.